One T cell receptor beta chain is described in this entry. The data derive from a study of blood T cell repertoires in COVID-19. Whole-study context: The United States, Italy and Spain provided the acute and convalescent COVID-19 samples.

TCRdb's table, derived via immunoSEQ multiplex PCR, lists solely in-frame clones and lacks some. The data show 250,000 or so clones, about 86% seen once. The V end lost 2 bases, the J end lost 7 bases, and 21 bases lay between the germline ends. This CDR3 has 16 residues. The V gene's germline CDR1 is MNHEY and CDR2 SVGEGT. Ages ranged from about 18 to 100 years, with residence in about 23 US areas. Either two negative PCRs, clearance, or symptom resolution qualified Cohort 3 donors as recovered. J is TRBJ2-7 and V is TRBV6-2 or TRBV6-3; possible D gene TRBD2, 6 bases. Material: PBMCs or T cells enriched from blood (not recorded which). The TCR originated in a man in his fifties or sixties who had recovered from COVID-19. The CDR3 sequence is CASSYGIAGLAGEQYF. The CDR3 DNA is TGTGCCAGCAGTTACGGTATTGCAGGGTTGGCGGGGGAGCAGTACTTC.